This T cell receptor (beta chain) was identified during a study of T cell responses to AZD1222 COVID-19 vaccine. Trimming removed 8 bases at V and 2 bases at J, with 13 bases between. CDR1 is SQVTM and CDR2 is ANQGSEA in the germline V gene. CDR3 size: 12 residues. TCRdb keeps only in-frame clones here, not all; method: immunoSEQ multiplex PCR. The table lists under 150,000 clones, about 91% of them singletons, with 6.5% in the top ten. This receptor was obtained from an adult who received the AZD1222 COVID-19 vaccine. Here the sequenced sample was peripheral blood, taken 28 days after the second AZD1222 dose. The chain is built from TRBV29-1 and TRBJ2-7; either TRBD1 or TRBD2 may fit D (5 bases each). The CDR3 sequence: CSLPPGPYEQYF. The CDR3 coding sequence is TGCAGCCTACCACCGGGACCCTACGAGCAGTACTTC.